The text below deals with one T cell receptor (beta chain). The antigen it binds to is not known. From the germline J gene comes the end of the CDR3, since the read stops 3 residues before it. Every participant had a single incident cervical HPV16 infection, and women with prevalent HPV16 infections were excluded. Cervical HPV DNA was detected by MY09/MY11 PCR and genotyped by dot-blot hybridization. Roughly 15 mL of heparinized blood were centrifuged, and the buffy coat was split into aliquots, frozen at -30 degrees C, and then kept at -80 degrees C. QIAGEN kits were used to extract genomic DNA from the buffy coat specimens. The sample is drawn from a study of T cells in women clearing cervical HPV infection (dated by TCRdb to 2016 to 2019). With respect to the entire study: The cases were around 23 women with histologically confirmed HPV16-related CIN3 or worse, and 2 of those women had invasive cancers. For cases, a median interval of about 140 days, with an interquartile range of 90 to 200 days, was observed between lesion detection and blood sampling. Five blinded duplicates per group were added as quality controls, so that approximately 60 samples were obtained: 50 or so participants and 10 replicates. Cases were matched to controls by age within five years and by the year the sample was collected. The 25 controls were women who cleared a single incident HPV16 infection within 12 months without developing precancer or cancer. An exploratory proof-of-principle case-control study, nested within the Guanacaste HPV Natural History Study in Costa Rica, was conducted to compare TCR repertoires across cervical HPV16 outcomes. Cases had a median age of approximately 35 years and controls had a median age of around 40, with no significant differences in baseline characteristics. Blood from cases was drawn at the visit where the lesion was first identified, while blood from controls was drawn once the infection was no longer detected. The parent cohort enrolled about 10,000 women aged 18 or older in Guanacaste, Costa Rica, in about 1993 to 1995 and followed the women for less than nine years. Because only a few women had HLA typing data, the possibility that HLA type acted as a confounder could not be ruled out. Findings and caveats that apply to the study as a whole: Whether associations preceded infection or resulted from infection could not be shown with the cross-sectional design, and effector/memory subsets and HPV-specific T cells were not isolated. Across sequencing depths, CIN3+ cases showed significantly higher TCR repertoire richness than controls, but evenness did not differ between the groups. Lower TRBV6-7 relative abundance was observed in cases than in controls (approximately 0.1% versus 0.17%; Bonferroni P = 0.0008). Because the number of T cells per sample was unknown, the richness differences could reflect varying T-cell content rather than repertoire biology. By combining richness with V gene abundances, random forest classifiers separated cases from controls with an estimated AUC of 0.83.

TCR beta CDR3 regions were amplified by multiplex PCR using the immunoSEQ assay from an average of 1200 ng genomic DNA per sample. Primer bias was corrected in the assay by using a complete synthetic TCR repertoire to establish an amplification baseline. Amplicons were sequenced on the Illumina platform. From the authors' description of their analysis: Error correction of the sequences involved clustering with frequency ratios plus a modified nearest-neighbor algorithm, after which the sequences were analyzed in the immunoSEQ Analyzer using IMGT gene definitions. At each rarefaction depth, TCR richness and evenness were averaged over 20 rarefaction repeats, and samples with fewer sequences than the depth were excluded. Wilcoxon rank sum tests with FDR correction were used to compare relative abundances of V, D and J genes between the groups. Blinded duplicates gave an intraclass correlation of about 96% for TCR richness and an average of 76.4% across 66 gene segments. The immuneACCESS repertoire file appears here via TCRdb, limited to in-frame rearrangements. These files lack a portion of the clones; in checked studies, under half of the deficit traces to unresolved V genes, and the cause of the others is not known. From that table come the V and J calls and clone size; the DNA was used to work out D and trimming. The table for this sample lists roughly 31,000 clones. 6% to 7% of the sample belongs to the ten largest clones.

CDR1 and CDR2 are drawn from the germline V gene: SGHAT, FQNNGV. Trimming takes 2 bases off V and 5 bases off J; junction bases not matched to a gene: 3. The CDR3, cysteine through phenylalanine, is 13 amino acids long. The DNA has 30 bases, all within the CDR3, and is read from base 1. The chain is made from TRBV11-2 and TRBJ2-7, with 7 bases matching TRBD1. The specimen was blood buffy coat. This clonotype was sampled from a woman between 18 and 70 years old with a cervical HPV16 infection that either progressed to CIN3+ or cleared (not recorded which). The CDR3 bases that were read are TGTGCCAGCAGCTTACTACAGGGGAACGAG. Its protein reads: CASSLLQGNE. The whole CDR3 protein is CASSLLQGNEQYF. With the portions outside the CDR3 filled from the reference TRBV11-2 and TRBJ2-7 genes, the complete variable region becomes EAGVAQSPRYKIIEKRQSVAFWCNPISGHATLYWYQQILGQGPKLLIQFQNNGVVDDSQLPKDRFSAERLKGVDSTLKIQPAKLEDSAVYLCASSLLQGNEQYFGPGTRLTVT.